This T cell receptor beta chain stems from a study of CD8+ T cells in alopecia areata. Looking at the study overall: Oral tofacitinib (5 to 10 mg twice daily) was administered to treated patients. Tofacitinib therapy lasting 6 to 18 months was followed by 6 months off drug.

Of note for this clone: Its specificity is unknown.

cDNA serving as the sequencing template came from extracted, reverse transcribed RNA. Sequenced by immunoSEQ multiplex PCR; TCRdb stores in-frame clones only, minus some. This table has 200,000 to 250,000 clones, over 60% appearing once. Study-level results: Alphabeta T cells residing in normal skin are also sequenced in scalp samples.

J lost 9 bases, V lost 4 bases, and 7 bases had no gene match. The CDR3 has 13 amino acids. Germline V CDR1 and CDR2: SGHRS, YFSETQ. Documented treatment: oral pan-JAK inhibitor, 5-10 mg twice daily. Specimens obtained from alopecia areata patients comprised lesional scalp punch biopsies and peripheral blood. V usage is TRBV5-1 and J usage is TRBJ2-1, with 7 bases matching TRBD2. The source material was CD4+ T cells sorted from blood, sampled at week 4, from a patient treated with tofacitinib. This receptor was obtained from a human donor with alopecia areata. CDR3 DNA: TGCGCCAGCAGCCCGGCAGCGGGGAGTGAGCAGTTCTTC. It is translated as CASSPAAGSEQFF.